Below are 21 T cell receptor beta chains sequenced from a single sample in a study of graft-versus-host responses after intestinal transplantation. The antigens of these receptors remain unknown. Assay used: immunoSEQ multiplex PCR; TCRdb lists only in-frame clones, some missing. In the table there are just under 50,000 clones, 84% of which are singletons. Sequencing used unstimulated CD4+ T cells sorted from spleen or lymph node cells, obtained before transplant. Receptors were obtained from a human donor who was the organ donor for an intestinal transplant.

The rearrangement joins TRBV21-1 to TRBJ1-1. TRBV21-1 is deemed a pseudogene. The CDR3 has 15 amino acids. CDR3 residues: CASSPGSSSGTEAFF. The CDR3 DNA is TGTGCCAGCAGCCCAGGGTCATCCTCGGGGACTGAAGCTTTCTTT.

This clone was seen a handful of times. The rearrangement links TRBV6-1 to TRBJ2-7; 13 bases agree with TRBD2. The trim removed 4 bases at V and 4 bases at J, leaving 1 base unmatched. Looked up from germline, CDR1 is MNHNS and CDR2 is SASEGT. This CDR3 comprises 14 residues. The CDR3 DNA reads as TGTGCCAGCAGTGGGACTAGCGGGAGTTACGAGCAGTACTTC. Translating it yields CASSGTSGSYEQYF.

The rearrangement uses TRBV7-2 and TRBJ1-2; weak D call: TRBD1 (6 bases). Trimming left V 1 base short and J 4 bases short, with 10 bases between. Germline V CDR1 and CDR2: SGHTA, FQGNSA. This CDR3 has 14 residues. CDR3 region: CASSLGTAAYGYTF. CDR3 nucleotides: TGTGCCAGCAGCTTAGGGACAGCAGCCTATGGCTACACCTTC.

In this sample, this clone turned up a few times. CDR3 amino acids: CASSLANSYGYTF. The DNA for the CDR3 is TGTGCCAGCAGCTTGGCCAACAGCTATGGCTACACCTTC. The chain couples TRBV5-6 to TRBJ1-2; D is ambiguous. CDR1 is SGHDT and CDR2 is YYEEEE in the germline V gene. Trimming left V 0 bases short and J 4 bases short, with 7 bases between. There are 13 residues in the CDR3.

This chain connects TRBV9 to TRBJ2-2; 9 nucleotides match TRBD2. The CDR3 extends over 19 amino acids. Trimming removed 0 bases from V and 0 bases from J; junction bases left unmatched: 9. CDR1 and CDR2 from the germline V gene are SGDLS and YYNGEE. The DNA of the CDR3 is TGTGCCAGCAGCGTAGACCTCCGGCGGGAGGGCCCGAACACCGGGGAGCTGTTTTTT. It is translated as CASSVDLRREGPNTGELFF.

A few counts support this clone. The chain uses TRBV6-6 and TRBJ1-3; D perhaps matches TRBD1 (6 bases). This CDR3 is built from 15 residues. The ends were cut back, 2 bases at V and 3 bases at J, with 11 bases in the middle. Germline assignment: CDR1 MNHNY and CDR2 SVGAGI (reference sequence). The CDR3 protein is CASSYPGAGGNTIYF. The CDR3 coding sequence is TGTGCCAGCAGTTACCCAGGGGCAGGTGGAAACACCATATATTTT.

The chain links TRBV19 to TRBJ2-5, with a possible D match to TRBD1 (5 bases). V lost 2 bases to trimming and J lost 4 bases, with 11 bases between them. The CDR3 has 14 amino acids. Germline CDR1 is LNHDA and CDR2 is SQIVND (reference sequence). The CDR3 region has the DNA TGTGCCAGTAGTATACTAGGGGTAGGAGAGACCCAGTACTTC. It translates to CASSILGVGETQYF.

This rearrangement joins TRBV29-1 to TRBJ2-3; perhaps D is TRBD1 or TRBD2 (5 bases each). CDR3 size: 15 residues. Trimming left V 6 bases short and J 3 bases short, with 19 bases between. Germline CDR1 reads SQVTM; CDR2 reads ANQGSEA. CDR3 nucleotide sequence: TGCAGCGTATTTGGGCCCCTCGAGGGGACAGATACGCAGTATTTT. This encodes CSVFGPLEGTDTQYF.

The V and J genes are TRBV19 and TRBJ2-5, with a possible D match to TRBD1 (6 bases). The germline CDR1 and CDR2 sequences are LNHDA and SQIVND (reference sequence). Trimming pared 3 bases from V and 2 bases from J, leaving 28 bases between. This CDR3 has 20 amino acids. The CDR3 DNA is TGTGCCAGTAGTATCAGGCCGAACCCTCTACAGGGAATAGGGCAAGAGACCCAGTACTTC. Translating gives CASSIRPNPLQGIGQETQYF.

Only a few counts were recorded for this clone. The chain combines TRBV25-1 with TRBJ2-2; 10 bases fit TRBD1. The CDR3 extends over 16 amino acids. Germline V gives CDR1 MGHDK, CDR2 SYGVNS. V lost 8 bases, J lost 7 bases, and 13 bases stayed unmatched. CDR3 bases: TGTGCCAGCCAAACAATGTGGACAGGGGGGGGCGGGGAGCTGTTTTTT. Amino acids: CASQTMWTGGGGELFF. The full variable domain, completed using reference TRBV25-1 and TRBJ2-2, is EADIYQTPRYLVIGTGKKITLECSQTMGHDKMYWYQQDPGMELHLIHYSYGVNSTEKGDLSSESTVSRIRTEHFPLTLESARPSHTSQYLCASQTMWTGGGGELFFGEGSRLTVL.

This rearrangement joins TRBV12-5 to TRBJ2-6; D may be TRBD1 (5 bases). The germline V gene has CDR1 LGHNT and CDR2 FRNRAP. Trimming pared 5 bases from V and 0 bases from J, leaving 26 bases between. The CDR3 totals 21 residues. CDR3 protein: CASGTHRLQGAQSSGANVLTF. The DNA of the CDR3 is TGTGCTAGTGGTACCCACAGGCTCCAGGGCGCCCAATCCTCTGGGGCCAACGTCCTGACTTTC.

The chain recombines TRBV4-3 with TRBJ2-2; 14 nucleotides line up with TRBD2. This CDR3 has 17 amino acids. V lost 1 base and J lost 3; bases outside the gene matches: 1. Germline loops: CDR1 LGHNA, CDR2 YSLEER. In DNA, the CDR3 is TGCGCCAGCAGCCAAGGACTAGCGGGGGGGCACACCGGGGAGCTGTTTTTT. This sequence encodes CASSQGLAGGHTGELFF.

The V call is TRBV4-2, the J call TRBJ1-2; D ambiguous. V was cut by 2 bases and J by 7 bases, with 8 bases left in between. CDR3 length: 12 amino acids. Germline V gives CDR1 LGHNA, CDR2 YNFKEQ. The CDR3 nucleotides read TGTGCCAGCAGCCAATCGGCGGCTGGCTACACCTTC. Its protein is CASSQSAAGYTF.

The chain links TRBV9 to TRBJ2-5, with D possibly TRBD1 on 6 matching bases. Germline lookup yields CDR1 SGDLS and CDR2 YYNGEE. V lost 3 bases, J lost 9 bases, and 18 bases lay in between. CDR3 length: 14 residues. The CDR3 region is CASSDGAYEGAQYF. CDR3 nucleotides: TGTGCCAGCAGCGATGGGGCGTACGAGGGGGCCCAGTACTTC.

The chain uses TRBV1 and TRBJ2-3; the table's D call TRBD2 went unverified against the DNA. TRBV1 represents a pseudogene. The CDR3 contains 16 residues. The CDR3 is CTSSQEPSGCTDTQYF. The CDR3 coding sequence is TGCACCAGCAGCCAAGAGCCTAGCGGGTGCACAGATACGCAGTATTTT.

The sample holds a few counts of this clone. The chain couples TRBV6-1 to TRBJ2-7; a weak D match, TRBD2 (6 bases). Germline V gives CDR1 MNHNS, CDR2 SASEGT. The CDR3 totals 15 residues. With 3 bases removed from V and 0 bases from J, the gap between germline ends came to 12 bases. CDR3 protein: CASSDFGGSSYEQYF. In DNA form, the CDR3 reads TGTGCCAGCAGTGATTTTGGAGGGAGCTCCTACGAGCAGTACTTC.

V usage is TRBV7-2 and J usage is TRBJ1-4, with TRBD1 matching over 8 bases. From germline, CDR1 is SGHTA and CDR2 FQGNSA. The CDR3 extends over 16 amino acids. The trim removed 1 base at V and 5 bases at J, leaving 6 bases unmatched. This CDR3 is CASSLGSRGQNEKLFF. CDR3 nucleotide sequence: TGTGCCAGCAGCTTAGGTAGCAGGGGGCAAAATGAAAAACTGTTTTTT. Looking up the rest from reference TRBV7-2 and TRBJ1-4 gives the full variable domain: GAGVSQSPSNKVTEKGKDVELRCDPISGHTALYWYRQSLGQGLEFLIYFQGNSAPDKSGLPSDRFSAERTGGSVSTLTIQRTQQEDSAVYLCASSLGSRGQNEKLFFGSGTQLSVL.

The DNA for the CDR3 is TGTGCCAGCAGCTGGACTAGCGGGGTATGGGAGCAGTACTTC. It is translated as CASSWTSGVWEQYF. This sequence joins TRBV12-1 and TRBJ2-7; the table gives TRBD2 as D, unverified against the DNA. TRBV12-1 is a pseudogene. This CDR3 has 14 amino acids.

This clone appeared a single time. This chain links TRBV7-2 with TRBJ2-5; 10 bases are shared with TRBD2. The CDR3 runs 15 residues. Germline CDR1 and CDR2: SGHTA and FQGNSA. J was trimmed by 4 bases and V by 1 base; bases with no gene match: 3. The CDR3 DNA reads TGTGCCAGCAGCTTAGGTCGGACTAGCGGAGAGACCCAGTACTTC. As protein: CASSLGRTSGETQYF.

The chain carries TRBV12-5 and TRBJ2-5; no definite D call. Germline-derived CDR1 and CDR2 are LGHNT and FRNRAP. The CDR3 is 13 amino acids. V lost 1 base to trimming and J lost 4 bases, with 7 bases between them. DNA of the CDR3: TGTGCTAGTGGTTTGGGATGGATAGAGACCCAGTACTTC. This codes for CASGLGWIETQYF.

This rearrangement joins TRBV5-4 to TRBJ1-6, with 9 bases matching TRBD1. This CDR3 comprises 13 residues. V was pared by 3 bases and J by 8 bases, with 0 bases of the junction left unmatched. Germline CDR1 is SGHNT and CDR2 is YYREEE (reference sequence). DNA for the CDR3: TGTGCCAGCAGCTGGGACAGGGATTCACCCCTCCACTTT. It codes for CASSWDRDSPLHF. Full variable domain (missing parts from reference TRBV5-4 and TRBJ1-6): ETGVTQSPTHLIKTRGQQVTLRCSSQSGHNTVSWYQQALGQGPQFIFQYYREEENGRGNFPPRFSGLQFPNYSSELNVNALELDDSALYLCASSWDRDSPLHFGNGTRLTVT.